What follows describes a single TCR beta chain. Its cognate antigen is unknown. This record comes from a study of monozygotic twins with inflammatory bowel disease. This CDR3 has 15 residues. Germline assignment: CDR1 SGHNT and CDR2 YYREEE (reference sequence). TCRdb derives one entry per CDR3 protein from the 5' RACE reads, leaving out DNA. Found here are 300,000 to 400,000 distinct CDR3 sequences; the top ten clones hold 2.6%. Study-wide results and caveats: The inverse Simpson measure of TCRbeta diversity was lower in IBD patients than in healthy co-twins.

Donors each contributed one blood sample measuring 2 to 3 ml. The chain carries TRBV5-4 and TRBJ2-7; TCRdb designates TRBD1, a call that cannot be tested without DNA. This clonotype originated in a human donor with ulcerative colitis or Crohn's disease, or a healthy co-twin of an affected twin (not recorded which). Material: blood. CDR3: CASSFGQGYSYEQYF.